This is a list of T cell receptor beta chains from one sample in a study of shared clonotypes between healthy human individuals. Sequencing used immunoSEQ multiplex PCR; TCRdb keeps in-frame clones, though not all of them. The top ten clones hold 0.85% to 1.2% of a sample with about 2 million clones, over 85% of them seen once. The material sequenced was naive CD8+ T cells sorted from blood. These receptors were taken from a man aged 18 to 29 in good health. Both conserved end residues are part of each CDR3.

j_gene: TRBJ1-4; v_gene: TRBV6-1; CDR3aa: CASSDAGEATNEKLFF
j_gene: TRBJ1-2; v_gene: TRBV6-5; CDR3aa: CASSYSSGMGYTF
j_gene: TRBJ2-5; v_gene: TRBV10-3; CDR3aa: CAISDQGETQYF
j_gene: TRBJ2-1; v_gene: TRBV4-2; CDR3aa: CASSQDPSSYNEQFF
j_gene: TRBJ2-7; v_gene: TRBV5-1; CDR3aa: CASSSTSREQYF
j_gene: TRBJ2-7; v_gene: TRBV2; CDR3aa: CASRTGSSYEQYF
j_gene: TRBJ1-2; v_gene: TRBV19; CDR3aa: CASSIDGNYGYTF
j_gene: TRBJ2-1; v_gene: TRBV7-9; CDR3aa: CASSSGTSGAPYNEQFF
j_gene: TRBJ1-1; v_gene: TRBV11-2; CDR3aa: CASSFGTGYEAFF
j_gene: TRBJ2-7; v_gene: TRBV5-1; CDR3aa: CASSLGTTYEQYF
j_gene: TRBJ1-2; v_gene: TRBV27; CDR3aa: CASRKTGPPGGYTF
j_gene: TRBJ2-7; v_gene: TRBV7-9; CDR3aa: CASSSRTGEFYEQYF
j_gene: TRBJ2-1; v_gene: TRBV27; CDR3aa: CASSFSENNEQFF
j_gene: TRBJ1-1; v_gene: TRBV19; CDR3aa: CASGGQGAFF
j_gene: TRBJ2-5; v_gene: TRBV13; CDR3aa: CASSLGRSGGAEETQYF
j_gene: TRBJ1-1; v_gene: TRBV5-4; CDR3aa: CATRAENTEAFF
j_gene: TRBJ2-5; v_gene: TRBV5-1; CDR3aa: CASSLVGETQYF
j_gene: TRBJ2-5; v_gene: TRBV7-2; CDR3aa: CASSPLAGGPETQYF
j_gene: TRBJ2-1; v_gene: TRBV7-6; CDR3aa: CASSLDAGYNEQFF
j_gene: TRBJ2-7; v_gene: TRBV7-3; CDR3aa: CASSLLNGHEQYF